A single sample gave rise to the 32 T cell receptor beta chains below, sequenced in a study of Graves' ophthalmopathy and Graves' hyperthyroidism. Amplification targeted the TCR beta CDR3 regions, with RNA transcripts as the source material. An opening RT-PCR round employed HTBI primers and preceded a second-round multiplex PCR. TCRdb called the multiplex PCR reads again in MiXCR, with one record for every CDR3 protein. The sample lists a few hundred thousand distinct CDR3 sequences; 17% were seen once. Specimen: peripheral blood. The receptors shown here come from an adult woman with stable Graves' hyperthyroidism.

This clonotype was recorded at least ten times. V is TRBV12-3 or TRBV12-4 and J is TRBJ1-2; D uncertain. Trimming removed 5 bases at V and 6 bases at J, with 13 bases between. The CDR3 sequence is 13 residues long. This CDR3 is CASSRWGSDGYTF. CDR3 in DNA: TGTGCCAGCAGTCGGTGGGGTAGCGATGGCTACACCTTC.

This clonotype was counted at least ten times. V is TRBV12-3 or TRBV12-4 and J is TRBJ2-7; D not certain. This CDR3 is 11 amino acids long. With 6 bases removed from V and 7 bases from J, the gap between germline ends came to 10 bases. The CDR3 region is CASRLQQEQYF. The CDR3 DNA sequence: TGTGCCAGCAGGCTACAGCAGGAGCAGTACTTC.

This clonotype was observed many times. The rearrangement links TRBV28 to TRBJ1-2; TRBD1 matches 7 bases. CDR1 and CDR2 from the germline V gene are MDHEN and SYDVKM. This CDR3 has 14 residues. Trimming at V came to 1 base and at J to 8 bases, leaving 7 bases not matched to a gene. In DNA form, the CDR3 reads TGTGCCAGCAGTTTATCCGACAGGGTGAGAGGCTACACCTTC. Translating it yields CASSLSDRVRGYTF.

This clonotype was seen ten or more times. The rearrangement joins TRBV6-5 to TRBJ2-7, with 13 nucleotides matching TRBD2. Germline CDR1 and CDR2: MNHEY and SVGAGI. V shed 6 bases and J 3 bases; nucleotides not matched to a gene: 2. The CDR3 extends over 14 amino acids. DNA of the CDR3: TGTGCCAGCAGCGGGACTAGCGGGAACTACGAGCAGTACTTC. This gives the protein CASSGTSGNYEQYF.

This clonotype was seen repeatedly, ten times or more. The rearrangement uses TRBV7-2 and TRBJ2-5; D might be TRBD2 (6 bases). The germline CDR1 and CDR2 sequences are SGHTA and FQGNSA. V was cut by 0 bases and J by 6 bases, with 14 bases left in between. This CDR3 is built from 15 residues. For the CDR3, the DNA is TGTGCCAGCAGCTTAGCCGGGGGACCTCAGAAGACCCAGTACTTC. This gives the protein CASSLAGGPQKTQYF.

This clonotype was counted many times. The chain is built from TRBV20-1 and TRBJ2-5, with D possibly called TRBD1 or TRBD2 (5 bases each). Germline loops: CDR1 DFQATT, CDR2 SNEGSKA (reference sequence). Trimming left V 4 bases short and J 5 bases short, with 11 bases between. There are 12 residues in the CDR3. CDR3 nucleotides: TGCAGTGCTAAGGGGAGTGGGGAGACCCAGTACTTC. Protein product: CSAKGSGETQYF.

This clonotype was found many times. This chain uses TRBV3-1 with TRBJ1-6, with TRBD1 matching 9 bases. Germline V lookup: CDR1 LGHDT, CDR2 YNNKEL (reference sequence). Trimming cost V 4 bases and J 8 bases; bases outside gene matches: 3. The CDR3 extends over 14 amino acids. The CDR3 sequence is CASSLTGGYSPLHF. CDR3 DNA sequence: TGTGCCAGCAGCCTGACAGGGGGTTATTCACCCCTCCACTTT.

This clonotype turned up a few times. The chain uses TRBV29-1 and TRBJ2-7; tentative D call: TRBD2 (6 bases). The CDR3 is made up of 17 amino acids. From germline, CDR1 is SQVTM and CDR2 ANQGSEA. Trimming removed 7 bases from V and 0 bases from J, with 25 bases in between. The CDR3 bases are TGCAGCGCCGTCATGGGGCCTAGCGCGATACCCTCCTACGAGCAGTACTTC. Amino acids: CSAVMGPSAIPSYEQYF.

At least ten counts were recorded for this clonotype. V is TRBV6-2 or TRBV6-3 and J is TRBJ2-7; TRBD2 matches 7 bases. CDR1 is MNHEY, CDR2 SVGEGT, per germline. The ends lost 0 bases at V and 0 bases at J; junction bases unmatched: 8. The CDR3 is 17 residues long. CDR3 protein: CASSYSGRDYPSYEQYF. The CDR3 region has the DNA TGTGCCAGCAGTTACTCGGGCAGGGACTACCCCTCCTACGAGCAGTACTTC.

This clonotype was seen more than once but under ten times. The chain uses TRBV2 and TRBJ2-2; no firm D call. The CDR3 is made up of 14 amino acids. Germline-derived CDR1 and CDR2 are SNHLY and FYNNEI. V shed 6 bases and J shed 4 bases, with 12 bases lying between them. The CDR3 DNA reads TGTGCCAGCAGCCCCCAGGACGTCACCGGGGAGCTGTTTTTT. Protein product: CASSPQDVTGELFF.

This clonotype has ten or more counts. The chain couples TRBV28 to TRBJ2-7; 7 bases are a match to TRBD2. The CDR3 totals 14 residues. The V and J ends lost 3 bases and 4 bases, in that order; junction bases with no gene match: 6. CDR1 and CDR2 (germline): MDHEN, SYDVKM. The CDR3 bases are TGTGCCAGCAGTTTCGTGGGAGGGTTGTACGAGCAGTACTTC. Translated, it gives CASSFVGGLYEQYF. The complete variable domain, with remaining parts taken from reference TRBV28 and TRBJ2-7, reads DVKVTQSSRYLVKRTGEKVFLECVQDMDHENMFWYRQDPGLGLRLIYFSYDVKMKEKGDIPEGYSVSREKKERFSLILESASTNQTSMYLCASSFVGGLYEQYFGPGTRLTVT.

This clonotype was counted at least ten times. The chain uses TRBV12-3 or TRBV12-4 and TRBJ2-5; either TRBD1 or TRBD2 may fit D (5 bases each). V was clipped by 2 bases and J by 5 bases, with 12 bases between them. This CDR3 comprises 14 residues. Here the CDR3 DNA reads TGTGCCAGCAGTTTATGGGTCAGGGAGGAGACCCAGTACTTC. Protein: CASSLWVREETQYF.

This clonotype was seen repeatedly, ten times or more. V usage is TRBV24-1 and J usage is TRBJ2-7, with a weak D call TRBD2 (5 bases). This CDR3 region has 13 residues. Trimming stripped 8 bases from V and 0 bases from J, with 10 bases between. CDR1 is KGHDR, CDR2 SFDVKD, per germline. CDR3 coding DNA: TGTGCCACCAAAGACGGGAACTCCTACGAGCAGTACTTC. Encoded protein: CATKDGNSYEQYF.

This clonotype was picked up many times. This chain uses TRBV7-2 with TRBJ2-5; possibly TRBD2 for D (6 bases). This CDR3 region has 13 residues. Trimming stripped 4 bases from V and 4 bases from J, with 10 bases between. CDR1 SGHTA and CDR2 FQGNSA come from the germline V gene. The CDR3 DNA is TGTGCCAGCAGCTCCGTCGGGGGAGAGACCCAGTACTTC. Encoded protein: CASSSVGGETQYF.

This clonotype was recorded many times. The chain joins TRBV6-5 to TRBJ1-2; D ambiguous. The CDR3 contains 13 residues. CDR1 is MNHEY and CDR2 is SVGAGI in the germline V gene. V was clipped by 6 bases and J by 4 bases, with 12 bases between them. The CDR3 DNA reads as TGTGCCAGCAGCCGGAAGGGCACCTATGGCTACACCTTC. Protein product: CASSRKGTYGYTF.

In its sample, this clonotype was seen many times. This rearrangement joins TRBV29-1 to TRBJ1-2; D unclear. V lost 3 bases to trimming and J lost 4 bases, with 9 bases between them. Germline V gene sequence: CDR1 SQVTM, CDR2 ANQGSEA. This CDR3 region has 12 residues. The CDR3, as DNA: TGCAGCGTTGAGGAGGGAGGCTATGGCTACACCTTC. Translated: CSVEEGGYGYTF.

The CDR3 nucleotides read TGTGCCAGCAGTCCTAGCGGTCGGGCCTTGACCCAAGAGACCCAGTACTTC. It is translated as CASSPSGRALTQETQYF. V gene TRBV12-3 or TRBV12-4 combines with J gene TRBJ2-5; 7 bases map to TRBD2. V shed 5 bases and J 1 base; nucleotides not matched to a gene: 13. CDR3 length: 17 amino acids.

The chain has TRBV7-2 and TRBJ2-5; D is ambiguous. CDR3 length equals 13 residues. The germline CDR1 and CDR2 sequences are SGHTA and FQGNSA. The germline V and J ends were trimmed by 1 base and 9 bases, with 12 bases remaining between them. The DNA for the CDR3 is TGTGCCAGCAGCTTAGAGGTGATCAGTGCCCAGTACTTC. Amino acids: CASSLEVISAQYF.

The sample holds a few counts of this clonotype. This rearrangement joins TRBV28 to TRBJ2-3; D remains ambiguous. The germline V and J ends were trimmed by 7 bases and 0 bases, with 11 bases remaining between them. Germline CDR1 is MDHEN and CDR2 is SYDVKM. This CDR3 region has 14 residues. The CDR3 loop is CASNSDISTDTQYF. The CDR3, as DNA: TGTGCCAGCAATTCAGACATTAGCACAGATACGCAGTATTTT.

On this clonotype itself: Given the absence of the conserved phenylalanine or tryptophan at the CDR3 end, a read error is likely. No DNA is shown, since the ends of the CDR3 on it are uncertain; the CDR3 is the one TCRdb lists. This chain joins TRBV20-1 and TRBJ1-1; the tabulated D call, TRBD1, remains unverified against the DNA. Germline V gene sequence: CDR1 DFQATT, CDR2 SNEGSKA (reference sequence). The CDR3 sequence runs 13 residues, both termini included. The CDR3 loop is CSARVPFGTEALY.

This clonotype was counted ten times or more. This chain links TRBV6-2 or TRBV6-3 with TRBJ2-7; TRBD1 agrees at 9 bases. Germline V gene data show CDR1 as MNHEY and CDR2 as SVGEGT. With 7 bases clipped from V and 2 bases from J, the junction kept 9 bases outside the gene matches. The CDR3 has 15 residues. The CDR3 region is CASNSGTGIPYEQYF. CDR3 nucleotides: TGTGCCAGCAATTCCGGGACAGGGATACCCTACGAGCAGTACTTC.

This clonotype was seen at least ten times. V gene TRBV28 combines with J gene TRBJ2-2; the match to TRBD1 covers 12 bases. CDR3 length: 16 amino acids. In germline, CDR1 is MDHEN, CDR2 SYDVKM. The ends lost 7 bases at V and 7 bases at J; junction bases unmatched: 10. The CDR3 sequence: CASNPGTGGSVGELFF. CDR3 bases: TGTGCCAGCAACCCCGGGACAGGGGGCTCAGTCGGGGAGCTGTTTTTT.

This clonotype was found many times. This rearrangement joins TRBV6-5 to TRBJ2-2; D gene ambiguous. The CDR3 has 16 residues. Trimming took off 3 bases at V and 7 bases at J, with 18 bases between the two ends. Germline assignment: CDR1 MNHEY and CDR2 SVGAGI. This CDR3 is CASSYPDVHTNGELFF. DNA of the CDR3: TGTGCCAGCAGTTATCCGGACGTACACACAAACGGGGAGCTGTTTTTT.

This chain joins TRBV11-1 and TRBJ1-5; a weak D match, TRBD1 (5 bases). V lost 9 bases and J lost 5, with 23 bases in between. The germline gives CDR1 SGHAT, CDR2 FQDESV (reference sequence). The length of the CDR3 is 16 residues. The CDR3 nucleotides are TGTGCCAGTAGCCCCCCATGGCGGGGGGAAGATCAGCCCCAGCATTTT. Translated, it gives CASSPPWRGEDQPQHF. Filled out from reference TRBV11-1 and TRBJ1-5, the complete variable domain reads EAEVAQSPRYKITEKSQAVAFWCDPISGHATLYWYRQILGQGPELLVQFQDESVVDDSQLPKDRFSAERLKGVDSTLKIQPAELGDSAMYLCASSPPWRGEDQPQHFGDGTRLSIL.

The table lists this clonotype with many counts. J is TRBJ1-5 and V is TRBV6-2 or TRBV6-3, with D hard to call. The V gene's germline CDR1 is MNHEY and CDR2 SVGEGT. CDR3 length: 14 residues. With 0 bases removed from V and 7 bases from J, the gap between germline ends came to 10 bases. As DNA, the CDR3 is TGTGCCAGCAGTTACTCGTCGGCGGTACAGCCCCAGCATTTT. Translating it yields CASSYSSAVQPQHF.

This clonotype was detected a few times. The J gene is TRBJ1-1, the V gene TRBV6-1; 7 bases line up with TRBD1. Losses at the gene ends were 8 bases for V and 6 bases for J; bases not matched to a gene: 9. Germline CDR1 is MNHNS and CDR2 is SASEGT. The CDR3 totals 13 residues. CDR3 sequence reads: CASRVTGKAEAFF. CDR3 in DNA: TGTGCCAGCCGGGTGACAGGGAAGGCTGAAGCTTTCTTT.

For this clonotype: This may be a read error, as it is one base from a much larger clone. This chain links TRBV12-3 or TRBV12-4 with TRBJ2-2; D perhaps matches TRBD2 (6 bases). The CDR3 loop spans 15 amino acids. CDR3 sequence reads: CASSLGGSNTGGLFF. The CDR3 nucleotides are TGTGCCAGCAGTTTGGGGGGATCGAACACCGGGGGGCTGTTTTTT.

This clonotype was detected ten times or more. The chain uses TRBV20-1 and TRBJ2-7, with TRBD1 matching over 8 bases. Losses at the gene ends were 0 bases for V and 3 bases for J; bases not matched to a gene: 4. CDR1 DFQATT and CDR2 SNEGSKA come from the germline V gene (reference sequence). CDR3 length: 14 residues. The CDR3 DNA sequence: TGCAGTGCTAGAGATCTCAGGGGGCACTACGAGCAGTACTTC. Translation gives CSARDLRGHYEQYF.

The table lists this clonotype with many counts. J is TRBJ2-5 and V is TRBV2; D gene ambiguous. This CDR3 spans 13 amino acids. Germline CDR1 is SNHLY and CDR2 is FYNNEI. The ends were cut back, 3 bases at V and 5 bases at J, with 10 bases in the middle. This chain's CDR3 is CASSESSRETQYF. The CDR3 bases are TGTGCCAGCAGTGAGTCTTCAAGGGAGACCCAGTACTTC.

The chain employs TRBV27 and TRBJ2-4; 10 nucleotides align to TRBD1. J gave up 1 base and V 6 bases, and 3 bases lay outside the gene matches. This CDR3 region has 15 residues. In germline, CDR1 is MNHEY, CDR2 SMNVEV (reference sequence). CDR3 nucleotides: TGTGCCAGCAGCCTGGGACAGGGGGCCAAAAACATTCAGTACTTC. Translated: CASSLGQGAKNIQYF.

The genes are TRBV6-1 and TRBJ1-2; the D is unclear. Germline lookup yields CDR1 MNHNS and CDR2 SASEGT. The V and J ends lost 7 bases and 9 bases respectively, with 18 bases between them. This CDR3 has 13 amino acids. In nucleotides, the CDR3 is TGTGCCAGCACTAATGGACTCAACTTTCGCTACACCTTC. Translated, it gives CASTNGLNFRYTF.

This clonotype occurred a few times. A clone one base away is much larger, so this may be a read error. This chain links TRBV7-2 with TRBJ2-5; no reliable D call. Germline CDR1 reads SGHTA; CDR2 reads FQGNSA. The CDR3 totals 14 residues. The CDR3 bases are TGTGCCATCAGCCCTTGGCAGAGCCAAGAGACCCAGTACTTC. It translates to CAISPWQSQETQYF.